This T cell receptor (beta chain) was recovered during a study of response to subunit inactivated influenza vaccine. Whole-study results and caveats: Authors proposed each seasonal influenza vaccination draws in few new T cells.

TCRdb processed the RT-PCR reads anew with MiXCR; each CDR3 protein has one entry. The data hold 500,000 to 550,000 distinct CDR3 sequences, with roughly 7.9% observed a single time. This clonotype was observed many times. Antigen specificity is unknown. CDR3 size: 15 residues. V was pared by 4 bases and J by 9 bases, with 6 bases of the junction left unmatched. Sequenced here: PBMCs from blood, sampled around 25 months after vaccination. The J gene is TRBJ2-1, the V gene TRBV12-3 or TRBV12-4, with TRBD2 matching over 13 bases. The clonotype comes from a man aged 50-75 years who received an inactivated influenza vaccine. CDR3 in DNA: TGTGCCAGCAGTTCACCGGGACTAGCGGGACTTGAGCAGTTCTTC. This encodes CASSSPGLAGLEQFF.